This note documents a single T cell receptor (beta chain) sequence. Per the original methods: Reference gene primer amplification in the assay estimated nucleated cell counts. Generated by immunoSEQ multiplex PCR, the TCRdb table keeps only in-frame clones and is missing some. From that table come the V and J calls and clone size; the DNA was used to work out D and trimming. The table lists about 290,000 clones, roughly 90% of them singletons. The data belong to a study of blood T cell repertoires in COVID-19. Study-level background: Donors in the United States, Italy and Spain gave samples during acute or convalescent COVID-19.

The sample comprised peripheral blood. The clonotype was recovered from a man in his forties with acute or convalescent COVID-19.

The CDR3 region has the DNA TGTGCCAGCAGCTTTCCACTATCCGAAAAACTGTTTTTT. Translating it yields CASSFPLSEKLFF. This chain uses TRBV7-9 with TRBJ1-4; D remains ambiguous. The length of the CDR3 is 13 residues. The germline V and J ends were trimmed by 3 bases and 8 bases, with 10 bases remaining between them. Per germline, CDR1 SEHNR and CDR2 FQNEAQ (reference sequence).